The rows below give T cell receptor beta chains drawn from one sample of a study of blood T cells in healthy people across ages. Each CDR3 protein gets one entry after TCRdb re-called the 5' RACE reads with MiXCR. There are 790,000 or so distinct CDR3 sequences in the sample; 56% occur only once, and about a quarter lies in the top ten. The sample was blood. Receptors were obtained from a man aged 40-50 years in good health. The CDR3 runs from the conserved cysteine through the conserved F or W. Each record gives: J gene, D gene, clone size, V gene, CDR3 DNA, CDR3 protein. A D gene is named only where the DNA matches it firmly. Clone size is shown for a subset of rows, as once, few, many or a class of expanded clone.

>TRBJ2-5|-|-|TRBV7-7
TGTGCTAGCAACTTAGATTGGGAAGAGACCCAGTACTTC
CASNLDWEETQYF
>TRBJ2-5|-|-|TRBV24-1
TGTGCCACCAGTGGGGCCCAACAAGAGACCCAGTACTTC
CATSGAQQETQYF
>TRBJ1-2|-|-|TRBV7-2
TGTGCCAGCACGGCACAGGCTTCCTACTATGGCTACACCTTC
CASTAQASYYGYTF
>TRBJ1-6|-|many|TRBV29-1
TGCAGCGGCCGGGACAAAAATTCACCCCTCCACTTT
CSGRDKNSPLHF
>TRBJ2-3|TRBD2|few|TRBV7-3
TGTGCCAGCAGCCGCCCGGGACTAGGCTTTACGCAGTATTTT
CASSRPGLGFTQYF
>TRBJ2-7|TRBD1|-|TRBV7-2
TGTGCCAGCAGCTTAGATGGGACAGGGTGCGACGAGCAGTACTTC
CASSLDGTGCDEQYF
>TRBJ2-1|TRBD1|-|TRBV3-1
TGTGCCAGCAGCCTCAGGACCGGGACAGGGAAGAATGAGCAGTTCTTC
CASSLRTGTGKNEQFF
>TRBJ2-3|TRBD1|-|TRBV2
TGTGCCAGCTCCGGGACAGGGGGTTTCGGCACAGATACGCAGTATTTT
CASSGTGGFGTDTQYF
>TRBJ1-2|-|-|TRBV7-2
TGTGCCAGCAGCTTAGATCCAGGGAACTATGGCTACACCTTC
CASSLDPGNYGYTF
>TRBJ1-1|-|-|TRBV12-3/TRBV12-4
TGTGCCAGCAGTGCTCGGTTGGTCCGGACAGTTGCTGAAGCTTTCTTT
CASSARLVRTVAEAFF
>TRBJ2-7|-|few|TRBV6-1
TGTGCCAGCAGTGAAGCTACCTGGGGTTCCTACGAGCAGTACTTC
CASSEATWGSYEQYF
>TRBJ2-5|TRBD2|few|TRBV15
TGTGCCACCAGCAGAGGACTAGCGGGGGGGCAGGCAGAGACCCAGTACTTC
CATSRGLAGGQAETQYF
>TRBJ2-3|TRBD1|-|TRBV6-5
TGTGCCAGCAGTGAACGACAGGGAGATACGCAGTATTTT
CASSERQGDTQYF
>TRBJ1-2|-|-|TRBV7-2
TGTGCCAGCAGACCATCGAGAGTAGGGGACGGCTACACCTTC
CASRPSRVGDGYTF
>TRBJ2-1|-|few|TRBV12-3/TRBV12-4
TGTGCCAGCAGTTTTCAGGGTGGTATCTACAATGAGCAGTTCTTC
CASSFQGGIYNEQFF
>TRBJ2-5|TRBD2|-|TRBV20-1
TGCAGTGCTAGTTTCCTAGCGGGGCAAGAGACCCAGTACTTC
CSASFLAGQETQYF
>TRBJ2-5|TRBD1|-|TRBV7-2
TGTGCCAGCAGCTTACTCGGGACAGACCAAGAGACCCAGTACTTC
CASSLLGTDQETQYF
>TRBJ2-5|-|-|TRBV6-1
TGTGCCAGCAGTGAAGGTGGGCCGCGGGAGACCCAGTACTTC
CASSEGGPRETQYF